Listed here are 22 T cell receptor beta chains from one sample, sequenced in a study of early T cells in non-severe SARS-CoV-2 infection. TCRdb redid the calling of the 5' RACE reads with MiXCR, one entry per CDR3 protein. In the table there are about 19,000 distinct CDR3 sequences, around 4.4% of which are singletons. Sequencing was carried out using whole blood. The receptors were sampled from an adult who was a healthcare worker with PCR-confirmed SARS-CoV-2 infection or an uninfected control (not recorded which).

In its sample, this clonotype was seen many times. The genes are TRBV12-5 and TRBJ2-1, with a weak D call TRBD2 (5 bases). The CDR3 consists of 17 residues. Germline CDR1 LGHNT, CDR2 FRNRAP. V shed 4 bases and J shed 3 bases, with 19 bases lying between them. CDR3 nucleotides: TGTGCTAGTGGTTCCCCGAGAGCGGAAGCTTTCTACAATGAGCAGTTCTTC. Translated, it gives CASGSPRAEAFYNEQFF.

This clonotype was counted many times. J is TRBJ2-3 and V is TRBV5-6, with D possibly TRBD1 on 6 matching bases. Trimming cost V 2 bases and J 2 bases, with 27 bases left between them. The CDR3 extends over 20 amino acids. Per germline, CDR1 SGHDT and CDR2 YYEEEE. The CDR3 bases are TGTGCCAGCAGCTTCCACTACCTTAACAGGGTTGAGGGGGACACAGATACGCAGTATTTT. It translates to CASSFHYLNRVEGDTDTQYF.

This clonotype has a count of ten or more. The J gene is TRBJ2-7, the V gene TRBV7-2; 9 nucleotides line up with TRBD2. J lost 0 bases, V lost 1 base, and 4 bases had no gene match. Per germline, CDR1 SGHTA and CDR2 FQGNSA. This CDR3 contains 16 residues. CDR3 in amino acids: CASSLVGGGDSYEQYF. The CDR3 DNA follows: TGTGCCAGCAGCTTAGTGGGCGGGGGGGACTCCTACGAGCAGTACTTC. Full variable domain (missing parts from reference TRBV7-2 and TRBJ2-7): GAGVSQSPSNKVTEKGKDVELRCDPISGHTALYWYRQSLGQGLEFLIYFQGNSAPDKSGLPSDRFSAERTGGSVSTLTIQRTQQEDSAVYLCASSLVGGGDSYEQYFGPGTRLTVT.

This clonotype was counted ten times or more. This CDR3 reads CASGGMELNQPQHF. CDR3 nucleotide sequence: TGTGCCAGCGGGGGGATGGAGTTAAATCAGCCCCAGCATTTT. The chain joins TRBV6-6 to TRBJ1-5; D is perhaps TRBD1 (5 bases). CDR1 and CDR2 from the germline V gene are MNHNY and SVGAGI (reference sequence). The CDR3 has 14 residues. With 8 bases removed from V and 4 bases from J, the gap between germline ends came to 15 bases.

This clonotype was found many times. The chain joins TRBV7-2 to TRBJ2-7; D not certain. This CDR3 has 14 amino acids. Germline assignment: CDR1 SGHTA and CDR2 FQGNSA. The V end was cut by 1 base, the J end by 3 bases, with 10 bases between. The CDR3 sequence is CASSLEAQDYEQYF. The DNA of the CDR3 is TGTGCCAGCAGCTTAGAAGCCCAGGACTACGAGCAGTACTTC.

This clonotype was seen ten or more times. This chain connects TRBV7-9 to TRBJ2-3; no clear D. The length of the CDR3 is 11 residues. Trimming cost V 9 bases and J 4 bases, with 8 bases left between them. Germline CDR1 reads SEHNR; CDR2 reads FQNEAQ (reference sequence). The CDR3 sequence: CASRLADTQYF. In DNA, the CDR3 is TGTGCCAGTCGATTAGCAGATACGCAGTATTTT.

This clonotype was counted ten times or more. This chain links TRBV18 with TRBJ1-1; 7 nucleotides line up with TRBD1. J gave up 8 bases and V 6 bases, and 3 bases lay outside the gene matches. From germline, CDR1 is KGHSH and CDR2 LQKENI. The CDR3 is 11 amino acids. The CDR3 DNA reads TGTGCCAGCTCGCAAGGGGGCGAAGCTTTCTTT. Translating it yields CASSQGGEAFF.

By its share, this clonotype is medium-sized. A junction end diverges from the germline sequence, so it may reflect a read error. The genes are TRBV2 and TRBJ2-7; TRBD1 agrees at 8 bases. Germline lookup yields CDR1 SNHLY and CDR2 FYNNEI. The length of the CDR3 is 15 residues. As DNA, the CDR3 is TGTGCCAGCAGTTCCCCGGGGACAGGATCCTCCGAGCAGTACTTC. Protein sequence: CASSSPGTGSSEQYF.

Many counts were recorded for this clonotype. This chain joins TRBV20-1 and TRBJ2-3, with D unresolved. V shed 2 bases and J shed 1 base, with 19 bases lying between them. The CDR3 is 17 residues long. The germline V gene encodes CDR1 DFQATT and CDR2 SNEGSKA (reference sequence). This CDR3 is CSARSVAAAYGTDTQYF. The CDR3, as DNA: TGCAGTGCTAGATCGGTAGCCGCAGCCTACGGCACAGATACGCAGTATTTT.

Ten or more counts support this clonotype. The chain is built from TRBV25-1 and TRBJ1-2; D might be TRBD1 (5 bases). Germline loops: CDR1 MGHDK, CDR2 SYGVNS. V shed 5 bases and J shed 7 bases, with 14 bases lying between them. The CDR3 contains 13 residues. The chain's CDR3 is CASSRPGLAGYTF. Written as DNA, the CDR3 is TGTGCCAGCAGTCGGCCAGGGCTGGCTGGCTACACCTTC.

In this sample, this clonotype turned up many times. This rearrangement joins TRBV6-4 to TRBJ2-3, with D possibly being TRBD2 (5 bases). The V end lost 0 bases, the J end lost 0 bases, and 7 bases lay between the germline ends. Germline values: CDR1 MRHNA, CDR2 SNTAGT. The CDR3 sequence is 15 residues long. The CDR3 nucleotides read TGTGCCAGCAGTGACTCACTAGTTAGCACAGATACGCAGTATTTT. Its translation: CASSDSLVSTDTQYF.

In its sample, this clonotype was seen a few times. The chain joins TRBV6-6 to TRBJ1-4; D remains unclear. V gave up 2 bases and J gave up 4 bases, with 2 bases separating them. Germline CDR1 and CDR2: MNHNY and SVGAGI (reference sequence). This CDR3 contains 12 residues. CDR3 sequence: CASSYVNEKLFF. The DNA of the CDR3 is TGTGCCAGCAGTTACGTTAATGAAAAACTGTTTTTT.

This clonotype was seen repeatedly, ten times or more. This chain connects TRBV6-5 to TRBJ2-2, with TRBD1 matching over 8 bases. Germline-derived CDR1 and CDR2 are MNHEY and SVGAGI. This CDR3 is built from 16 residues. V shed 1 base and J 7 bases; nucleotides not matched to a gene: 8. In nucleotides, the CDR3 is TGTGCCAGCAGTTACTGGCAGGGGGCTACAAACGGGGAGCTGTTTTTT. Translated, it gives CASSYWQGATNGELFF.

This clonotype is labeled medium-sized. The chain uses TRBV20-1 and TRBJ1-5; D is perhaps TRBD1 (6 bases). V lost 0 bases and J lost 2, with 11 bases in between. This CDR3 is built from 15 residues. CDR1 is DFQATT and CDR2 is SNEGSKA in the germline V gene (reference sequence). CDR3 in DNA: TGCAGTGCTAGAGATGAAGGGGGTGGCAATCAGCCCCAGCATTTT. It yields the protein CSARDEGGGNQPQHF.

This clonotype was detected many times. The rearrangement links TRBV12-3 or TRBV12-4 to TRBJ1-4; 10 positions agree with TRBD1. This CDR3 has 14 amino acids. V was pared by 5 bases and J by 7 bases, with 4 bases of the junction left unmatched. DNA of the CDR3: TGTGCCAGCAGTCGACAGGGGGCGGGTGAAAAACTGTTTTTT. Protein: CASSRQGAGEKLFF.

The rearrangement links TRBV6-5 to TRBJ1-1; D unresolved. The CDR3 consists of 13 residues. V was pared by 5 bases and J by 7 bases, with 14 bases between. CDR1 is MNHEY and CDR2 is SVGAGI in the germline V gene. In DNA, the CDR3 is TGTGCCAGCAGTCCCCAGTTGGAAAGTGAAGCTTTCTTT. This translates into CASSPQLESEAFF.

Many counts were recorded for this clonotype. The chain uses TRBV29-1 and TRBJ2-7; 10 bases fit TRBD1. V shed 3 bases, J shed 2 bases, and the junction held 7 bases outside the gene matches. Germline lookup yields CDR1 SQVTM and CDR2 ANQGSEA. The CDR3 is 15 residues long. CDR3 nucleotides: TGCAGCGTTGAGGCTTCCGGGACAGGGGCCTACGAGCAGTACTTC. The encoded protein is CSVEASGTGAYEQYF.

This clonotype was recorded at least ten times. This chain joins TRBV20-1 and TRBJ1-4; D is ambiguous. Germline CDR1 reads DFQATT; CDR2 reads SNEGSKA (reference sequence). V was cut by 5 bases and J by 6 bases, with 10 bases left in between. This CDR3 is 12 amino acids long. CDR3 amino acids: CSASIRDEKLFF. For the CDR3, the DNA is TGCAGTGCTTCCATAAGGGATGAAAAACTGTTTTTT.

The CDR3 region has the DNA TGCGCCAGCAGCTTGGGAACCTTCCCGGAGACGAACTATGGCTACACCTTC. The encoded protein is CASSLGTFPETNYGYTF. The rearrangement uses TRBV5-1 and TRBJ1-2, with D hard to call. Germline lookup yields CDR1 SGHRS and CDR2 YFSETQ. The V end was cut by 0 bases, the J end by 2 bases, with 17 bases between. The CDR3 loop spans 17 amino acids.

This clonotype has a count of ten or more. The chain couples TRBV12-3 or TRBV12-4 to TRBJ2-7; D is uncertain. CDR3 length equals 15 residues. Trimming took off 1 base at V and 0 bases at J, with 10 bases between the two ends. Here the CDR3 DNA reads TGTGCCAGCAGTTTAGACGGCAGCAGCTCCTACGAGCAGTACTTC. It translates to CASSLDGSSSYEQYF.

This clonotype was counted ten times or more. The gene calls are TRBV7-8 and TRBJ2-7; D is possibly TRBD1 (5 bases). V was clipped by 4 bases and J by 2 bases, with 12 bases between them. The germline gives CDR1 SGHVS, CDR2 FQNEAQ. This CDR3 spans 14 amino acids. The CDR3 coding sequence is TGTGCCAGCAGCTATAACAGGTACACCTACGAGCAGTACTTC. Translation gives CASSYNRYTYEQYF.

The sample holds many counts of this clonotype. The chain joins TRBV18 to TRBJ1-4; the D is unclear. Germline lookup yields CDR1 KGHSH and CDR2 LQKENI. Trimming took off 2 bases at V and 4 bases at J, with 8 bases between the two ends. The CDR3 is 14 amino acids. The CDR3 reads CASSPGGDNEKLFF. The CDR3 DNA reads as TGTGCCAGCTCACCAGGCGGGGATAATGAAAAACTGTTTTTT. Complete variable domain (other parts from reference TRBV18 and TRBJ1-4): NAGVMQNPRHLVRRRGQEARLRCSPMKGHSHVYWYRQLPEEGLKFMVYLQKENIIDESGMPKERFSAEFPKEGPSILRIQQVVRGDSAAYFCASSPGGDNEKLFFGSGTQLSVL.